Listed below are T cell receptor beta chains from one sample, sequenced in a study of Ad26.COV2.S vaccination and SARS-CoV-2 variants. TCRdb's table, derived via immunoSEQ multiplex PCR, lists solely in-frame clones and lacks some. The data contain about 400,000 clones, about 80% of them singletons. The sequenced sample was peripheral blood, obtained in a trial of Ad26.COV2.S vaccine versus placebo. Receptors originate from a person between 18 and 59 years old who received the Ad26.COV2.S COVID-19 vaccine or a placebo. Both conserved end residues are part of each CDR3. The order of the fields is J gene, V gene, CDR3 protein.

j_call: TRBJ2-1; v_call: TRBV4-3; cdr3_aa: CASSHTPGLAGGPPGNEQFF
j_call: TRBJ1-5; v_call: TRBV6-5; cdr3_aa: CASNAGGFDNQPQHF
j_call: TRBJ1-5; v_call: TRBV7-2; cdr3_aa: CASSIQGEQPQHF
j_call: TRBJ2-1; v_call: TRBV9; cdr3_aa: CASSAPGTYNEQFF
j_call: TRBJ1-2; v_call: TRBV9; cdr3_aa: CASSVGLRGPAGYTF
j_call: TRBJ1-2; v_call: TRBV4-1; cdr3_aa: CASSQVGGGYTF
j_call: TRBJ2-1; v_call: TRBV11-3; cdr3_aa: CASSLGYNEQFF
j_call: TRBJ2-7; v_call: TRBV2; cdr3_aa: CASWDGTSYEQYF
j_call: TRBJ2-7; v_call: TRBV27; cdr3_aa: CASSYYEQYF
j_call: TRBJ1-2; v_call: TRBV5-6; cdr3_aa: CASTRRSSYGYTF
j_call: TRBJ2-5; v_call: TRBV2; cdr3_aa: CASGMMGSQETQYF
j_call: TRBJ1-1; v_call: TRBV3-1/TRBV3-2; cdr3_aa: CAGTEAFF
j_call: TRBJ2-7; v_call: TRBV18; cdr3_aa: CASSPMGHYEQYF
j_call: TRBJ1-4; v_call: TRBV20-1; cdr3_aa: CSASRLGEKLFF